These 4 T cell receptor beta chains originate from one sample sequenced in a study of control samples from healthy donors and cancer patients. The repertoire was sequenced with immunoSEQ multiplex PCR; TCRdb's copy has only in-frame clones and lacks some. The top ten hold 2.4% of the sample, which has some 150,000 clones, over 90% seen once. The sequencing input was blood. The receptors derive from a man aged 45 to 65 in good health.

The gene calls are TRBV19 and TRBJ1-5; D uncertain. CDR3 size: 14 residues. Germline-derived CDR1 and CDR2 are LNHDA and SQIVND (reference sequence). Between the trimmed V and J ends, which lost 0 bases and 0 bases, there was a span of 3 bases. The CDR3 DNA reads as TGTGCCAGTAGTATAGACGGTAGCAATCAGCCCCAGCATTTT. Encoded protein: CASSIDGSNQPQHF.

The J gene is TRBJ1-2, the V gene TRBV12-5; D is unresolved. The V end lost 6 bases, the J end lost 8 bases, and 16 bases lay between the germline ends. The CDR3 totals 13 residues. Germline V gene data show CDR1 as LGHNT and CDR2 as FRNRAP. CDR3 coding DNA: TGTGCTAGTGGCGCCCTGGCAGCCGGCGGCTACACCTTC. It yields the protein CASGALAAGGYTF.

This chain uses TRBV3-1 (or the pseudogene TRBV3-2) with TRBJ2-5, with D possibly TRBD2 on 5 matching bases. The V end lost 0 bases, the J end lost 7 bases, and 15 bases lay between the germline ends. The CDR3 is made up of 15 amino acids. The V gene's germline CDR1 is LGHDT and CDR2 YNNKEL (reference sequence). In DNA form, the CDR3 reads TGTGCCAGCAGCCAAGATGCGGGCTTAGCGCGGACCCAGTACTTC. It yields the protein CASSQDAGLARTQYF.

The genes are TRBV18 and TRBJ1-5; TRBD1 might be the D (5 bases). From germline, CDR1 is KGHSH and CDR2 LQKENI. CDR3 length: 16 residues. V gave up 3 bases and J gave up 0 bases, with 12 bases separating them. CDR3 bases: TGTGCCAGCTCACCTGAACGGGGGTATAGCAATCAGCCCCAGCATTTT. As protein: CASSPERGYSNQPQHF.